Below are 31 T cell receptor beta chains sequenced from a single sample in a study of T cell responses to AZD1222 COVID-19 vaccine. Method: immunoSEQ multiplex PCR; TCRdb's copy keeps in-frame clones and lacks some. The sample holds approximately 180,000 clones, around 93% seen once. This material consisted of peripheral blood, taken 28 days after the second dose of the MenACWY control vaccine. These receptors all stem from an adult who received the MenACWY meningococcal vaccine as a control.

The chain has TRBV2 and TRBJ1-6, with TRBD1 matching 10 bases. This CDR3 has 14 residues. V was clipped by 6 bases and J by 8 bases; unmatched bases: 4. Germline CDR1 and CDR2: SNHLY and FYNNEI. CDR3 sequence: CASRPGQGYSPLHF. The CDR3 DNA is TGTGCCAGCAGGCCGGGACAGGGGTATTCACCCCTCCACTTT. The whole variable domain, remainder taken from reference TRBV2 and TRBJ1-6, is EPEVTQTPSHQVTQMGQEVILRCVPISNHLYFYWYRQILGQKVEFLVSFYNNEISEKSEIFDDQFSVERPDGSNFTLKIRSTKLEDSAMYFCASRPGQGYSPLHFGNGTRLTVT.

The chain carries TRBV5-4 and TRBJ2-1; the D call may be TRBD1 or TRBD2 (5 bases each). The CDR3 contains 13 residues. Germline assignment: CDR1 SGHNT and CDR2 YYREEE (reference sequence). V shed 4 bases and J shed 10 bases, with 15 bases lying between them. The CDR3 loop reads CASSPTGGREQFF. Here the CDR3 DNA reads TGTGCCAGCAGCCCAACAGGTGGGAGAGAGCAGTTCTTC.

This chain links TRBV30 with TRBJ2-2; D not certain. The CDR3 sequence is 13 residues long. Trimming pared 1 base from V and 4 bases from J, leaving 7 bases between. Germline assignment: CDR1 GTSNPN and CDR2 SVGIG (reference sequence). CDR3 DNA sequence: TGTGCCTGGAGTGCCAGCCTCACCGGGGAGCTGTTTTTT. It specifies CAWSASLTGELFF. Full variable domain (missing parts from reference TRBV30 and TRBJ2-2): SQTIHQWPATLVQPVGSPLSLECTVEGTSNPNLYWYRQAAGRGLQLLFYSVGIGQISSEVPQNLSASRPQDRQFILSSKKLLLSDSGFYLCAWSASLTGELFFGEGSRLTVL.

This clone occurred once. The chain carries TRBV7-9 and TRBJ2-7; the D gene could be TRBD1 or TRBD2 (5 bases each). Germline V gene sequence: CDR1 SEHNR, CDR2 FQNEAQ (reference sequence). The ends were cut back, 3 bases at V and 0 bases at J, with 9 bases in the middle. The CDR3 sequence is 14 residues long. CDR3 nucleotide sequence: TGTGCCAGCAGCTTTGGGGGACCCTCCTACGAGCAGTACTTC. Its translation is CASSFGGPSYEQYF.

V usage is TRBV12-3 or TRBV12-4 and J usage is TRBJ1-1; D perhaps matches TRBD1 (5 bases). V lost 10 bases to trimming and J lost 3 bases, with 15 bases between them. CDR3 size: 13 residues. The DNA of the CDR3 is TGTGCCACCGGCCGGGACCGTCACACTGAAGCTTTCTTT. Translated, it gives CATGRDRHTEAFF.

V and J are TRBV18 and TRBJ2-3; TRBD2 matches at 9 bases. Looked up from germline, CDR1 is KGHSH and CDR2 is LQKENI. This CDR3 has 16 amino acids. The junction had 10 bases not matched to a gene; V was cut back by 6 bases and J by 3 bases. CDR3 DNA: TGTGCCAGCTCTCCCCTTCAGCGGGGGGCTACAGATACGCAGTATTTT. This translates into CASSPLQRGATDTQYF.

V usage is TRBV13 and J usage is TRBJ1-5; D is ambiguous. Trimming shortened V by 1 base and J by 0 bases, and 10 bases separated the two germline ends. The germline V gene has CDR1 PRHDT and CDR2 FYEKMQ (reference sequence). The CDR3 runs to 16 residues. In nucleotides, the CDR3 is TGTGCCAGCAGCTTAGATCAAGCATATAGCAATCAGCCCCAGCATTTT. Translating it yields CASSLDQAYSNQPQHF.

The J gene is TRBJ2-7, the V gene TRBV27, with D uncertain. The CDR3 is 15 residues long. CDR1 MNHEY and CDR2 SMNVEV come from the germline V gene (reference sequence). V dropped 3 bases and J dropped 2 bases, with 14 bases sitting between them. This chain's CDR3 is CASSFRSDITYEQYF. The CDR3 DNA reads as TGTGCCAGCAGTTTCCGCTCCGACATTACCTACGAGCAGTACTTC.

In its sample, this clone was seen once. The chain employs TRBV7-2 and TRBJ2-3; 12 positions match TRBD2. Trimming took 2 bases from V and 0 from J; bases not matched to a gene: 3. The CDR3 contains 17 residues. Germline CDR1 and CDR2: SGHTA and FQGNSA. CDR3 loop: CASSLLGLAGSTDTQYF. The CDR3 DNA reads as TGTGCCAGCAGCTTACTCGGACTAGCGGGGAGCACAGATACGCAGTATTTT.

The V gene is TRBV5-5, the J gene TRBJ1-2, with 8 positions matching TRBD1. The length of the CDR3 is 14 residues. Germline-derived CDR1 and CDR2 are SGHKS and YYEKEE (reference sequence). The junction had 8 bases not matched to a gene; V was cut back by 4 bases and J by 6 bases. The CDR3 coding sequence is TGTGCCAGCAGCAGAAGGGACAGGAGAGATGGCTACACCTTC. It codes for CASSRRDRRDGYTF.

The rearrangement links TRBV5-6 to TRBJ1-5; 8 nucleotides agree with TRBD1. CDR1 and CDR2 from the germline V gene are SGHDT and YYEEEE. Trimming cost V 3 bases and J 4 bases; bases outside gene matches: 6. The length of the CDR3 is 15 residues. The CDR3: CASSWGQAENQPQHF. CDR3 DNA: TGTGCCAGCAGCTGGGGACAGGCGGAGAATCAGCCCCAGCATTTT.

The rearrangement links TRBV4-2 to TRBJ2-3; TRBD1 aligns across 8 bases. Germline V gene sequence: CDR1 LGHNA, CDR2 YNFKEQ. V trimming: 0 bases; J trimming: 2 bases; junction bases outside the gene matches: 7. This CDR3 has 17 amino acids. CDR3 residues: CASSQDGTGANTDTQYF. The CDR3, as DNA: TGTGCCAGCAGCCAAGACGGGACAGGAGCAAACACAGATACGCAGTATTTT.

This chain connects TRBV3-1 (or the pseudogene TRBV3-2) to TRBJ1-2, with 8 bases identical to TRBD1. Germline V gene data show CDR1 as LGHDT and CDR2 as YNNKEL (reference sequence). V lost 1 base, J lost 2 bases, and 6 bases stayed unmatched. This CDR3 comprises 16 residues. The CDR3: CASSQGTGSLNYGYTF. CDR3 sequence (DNA): TGTGCCAGCAGCCAAGGGACAGGGAGCCTCAACTATGGCTACACCTTC.

The rearrangement uses TRBV2 and TRBJ1-1, with 8 bases matching TRBD1. V dropped 6 bases and J dropped 11; count of bases not matched to a gene: 8. The CDR3 has 12 residues. Germline V gives CDR1 SNHLY, CDR2 FYNNEI. The chain's CDR3 is CASSAGQGKAFF. The CDR3 region has the DNA TGTGCCAGCAGCGCCGGACAGGGCAAGGCTTTCTTT.

This chain joins TRBV5-1 and TRBJ2-1; possible D gene TRBD1, 6 bases. The CDR3 loop spans 12 amino acids. CDR1 and CDR2 (germline): SGHRS, YFSETQ. Trimming stripped 6 bases from V and 6 bases from J, with 10 bases between. Written as DNA, the CDR3 is TGCGCCAGCACTCAACAGGGCAATGAGCAGTTCTTC. It yields the protein CASTQQGNEQFF. Filled out from reference TRBV5-1 and TRBJ2-1, the complete variable domain reads KAGVTQTPRYLIKTRGQQVTLSCSPISGHRSVSWYQQTPGQGLQFLFEYFSETQRNKGNFPGRFSGRQFSNSRSEMNVSTLELGDSALYLCASTQQGNEQFFGPGTRLTVL.

This chain uses TRBV7-9 with TRBJ1-2, with 8 bases matching TRBD1. This CDR3 spans 13 amino acids. Germline trimming cut 0 bases from V and 6 bases from J; bases unmatched to any gene: 0. Germline CDR1 reads SEHNR; CDR2 reads FQNEAQ (reference sequence). The CDR3: CASSLARGHGYTF. The CDR3, as DNA: TGTGCCAGCAGCTTAGCCAGGGGGCATGGCTACACCTTC.

This clone was detected only once. The rearrangement joins TRBV30 to TRBJ1-2; weak D call: TRBD1 (5 bases). In germline, CDR1 is GTSNPN, CDR2 SVGIG (reference sequence). The CDR3 runs to 15 residues. Trimming stripped 1 base from V and 1 base from J, with 13 bases between. In DNA form, the CDR3 reads TGTGCCTGGAGTGCCGGACACGCGTTTAACTATGGCTACACCTTC. Translated, it gives CAWSAGHAFNYGYTF.

A note on this clone: This specimen includes other DNA sequences encoding the same CDR3. The chain combines TRBV30 with TRBJ1-2; perhaps TRBD1 as D (5 bases). The CDR3 loop spans 14 amino acids. CDR1 is GTSNPN and CDR2 is SVGIG in the germline V gene (reference sequence). V lost 0 bases and J lost 2, with 10 bases in between. The DNA of the CDR3 is TGTGCCTGGAGTGTGGCCTCAGGGAACTATGGCTACACCTTC. The encoded protein is CAWSVASGNYGYTF. Looking up the rest from reference TRBV30 and TRBJ1-2 gives the full variable domain: SQTIHQWPATLVQPVGSPLSLECTVEGTSNPNLYWYRQAAGRGLQLLFYSVGIGQISSEVPQNLSASRPQDRQFILSSKKLLLSDSGFYLCAWSVASGNYGYTFGSGTRLTVV.

The chain uses TRBV7-9 and TRBJ1-2; D remains unclear. Germline V gene data show CDR1 as SEHNR and CDR2 as FQNEAQ (reference sequence). V was pared by 3 bases and J by 3 bases, with 8 bases between. This CDR3 has 13 residues. Here the CDR3 reads CASSLDSHYGYTF. The CDR3 bases are TGTGCCAGCAGCTTGGACTCGCACTATGGCTACACCTTC.

V and J are TRBV28 and TRBJ2-7; D perhaps matches TRBD2 (6 bases). Germline CDR1 and CDR2: MDHEN and SYDVKM. V was clipped by 6 bases and J by 0 bases, with 12 bases between them. There are 14 residues in the CDR3. The CDR3 DNA reads TGTGCCAGCAGCTCCGGGACTTTCTCCTACGAGCAGTACTTC. Its translation is CASSSGTFSYEQYF. The full variable domain, with the rest looked up from reference TRBV28 and TRBJ2-7, is DVKVTQSSRYLVKRTGEKVFLECVQDMDHENMFWYRQDPGLGLRLIYFSYDVKMKEKGDIPEGYSVSREKKERFSLILESASTNQTSMYLCASSSGTFSYEQYFGPGTRLTVT.

The genes are TRBV2 and TRBJ1-4; 7 nucleotides align to TRBD1. In germline, CDR1 is SNHLY, CDR2 FYNNEI. V gave up 8 bases and J gave up 7 bases; unmatched junction bases: 4. The CDR3 has 12 amino acids. The CDR3 nucleotides read TGTGCCAGCGAGAACAGGGGTGAAAAACTGTTTTTT. It specifies CASENRGEKLFF.

The J gene is TRBJ2-5, the V gene TRBV2; weak D call: TRBD1 (5 bases). CDR3 length equals 15 residues. Trimming shortened V by 5 bases and J by 6 bases, and 19 bases separated the two germline ends. Germline V CDR1 and CDR2: SNHLY, FYNNEI. The CDR3 sequence is CASSLSGVGAKTQYF. As DNA, the CDR3 is TGTGCCAGCAGTCTTAGTGGGGTTGGGGCTAAGACCCAGTACTTC.

The chain employs TRBV14 and TRBJ2-1; 10 positions agree with TRBD2. Germline CDR1 and CDR2: SGHDN and FVKESK. The junction had 0 bases not matched to a gene; V was cut back by 2 bases and J by 2 bases. CDR3 size: 15 residues. This CDR3 is CASSQLAGAYNEQFF. CDR3 in DNA: TGTGCCAGCAGCCAACTAGCGGGGGCCTACAATGAGCAGTTCTTC.

The chain couples TRBV30 to TRBJ1-6; 9 nucleotides match TRBD1. V shed 5 bases and J 9 bases; nucleotides not matched to a gene: 20. Germline CDR1 reads GTSNPN; CDR2 reads SVGIG (reference sequence). The CDR3 is 18 amino acids. The CDR3 nucleotides read TGTGCCTGGTCTCCTCAGCCCGGGACAGGGAGATGGGGTTCACCCCTCCACTTT. Protein product: CAWSPQPGTGRWGSPLHF.

J is TRBJ1-5 and V is TRBV7-8; 7 nucleotides align to TRBD1. CDR1 is SGHVS, CDR2 FQNEAQ, per germline. V gave up 3 bases and J gave up 6 bases; unmatched junction bases: 23. The CDR3 contains 20 residues. CDR3 DNA: TGTGCCAGCAGCTTGGGGCTCATTAACAGGGGAGGAGGAAGGGGTCAGCCCCAGCATTTT. Its protein is CASSLGLINRGGGRGQPQHF.

This clone was seen once. The chain couples TRBV6-2 or TRBV6-3 to TRBJ1-2, with D unclear. V was clipped by 0 bases and J by 12 bases, with 20 bases between them. Per the germline V gene, CDR1 is MNHEY and CDR2 is SVGEGT. The CDR3 consists of 15 residues. The CDR3 nucleotides are TGTGCCAGCAGTTACTCCCCATCCAGGACCGCCAAGGACACCTTC. Its translation is CASSYSPSRTAKDTF.

This chain connects TRBV3-1 (or the pseudogene TRBV3-2) to TRBJ1-2; D is uncertain. In germline, CDR1 is LGHDT, CDR2 YNNKEL (reference sequence). The CDR3 covers 12 residues. V lost 6 bases to trimming and J lost 4 bases, with 9 bases between them. The CDR3 nucleotides are TGTGCCAGCAGTCAGTTGCTCTATGGCTACACCTTC. It yields the protein CASSQLLYGYTF.

V gene TRBV19 combines with J gene TRBJ1-1; 9 nucleotides line up with TRBD1. With V trimmed by 5 bases and J by 4 bases, 11 bases remained unmatched. CDR3 length: 16 residues. Per the germline V gene, CDR1 is LNHDA and CDR2 is SQIVND (reference sequence). The CDR3 bases are TGTGCCAGTAGTTTCCTACAGGGGGCGAAGGTCACTGAAGCTTTCTTT. The encoded protein is CASSFLQGAKVTEAFF. Using reference TRBV19 and TRBJ1-1 for the parts outside the CDR3, the full variable domain is DGGITQSPKYLFRKEGQNVTLSCEQNLNHDAMYWYRQDPGQGLRLIYYSQIVNDFQKGDIAEGYSVSREKKESFPLTVTSAQKNPTAFYLCASSFLQGAKVTEAFFGQGTRLTVV.

This sequence joins TRBV19 and TRBJ1-1; 12 nucleotides agree with TRBD1. Germline lookup yields CDR1 LNHDA and CDR2 SQIVND (reference sequence). The CDR3 has 16 amino acids. V lost 3 bases to trimming and J lost 3 bases; unmatched junction nucleotides: 5. CDR3 loop: CASSMGTGGRHTEAFF. The DNA for the CDR3 is TGTGCCAGTAGTATGGGGACAGGGGGCAGGCACACTGAAGCTTTCTTT.

This sequence joins TRBV7-9 and TRBJ1-5; D call uncertain. This CDR3 region has 17 residues. In germline, CDR1 is SEHNR, CDR2 FQNEAQ (reference sequence). Deletions cut 4 bases from V and 0 bases from J, with 16 bases between. In DNA, the CDR3 is TGTGCCAGCAGCTCATCACAGCGAATGAATAGCAATCAGCCCCAGCATTTT. Translated, it gives CASSSSQRMNSNQPQHF.

This sequence joins TRBV25-1 and TRBJ1-1; the D is unclear. V dropped 7 bases and J dropped 1 base, with 10 bases sitting between them. There are 13 residues in the CDR3. The germline V gene encodes CDR1 MGHDK and CDR2 SYGVNS. CDR3 region: CASKGTTNTEAFF. The CDR3 DNA reads as TGTGCCAGCAAAGGCACTACGAACACTGAAGCTTTCTTT.